These 17 T cell receptor beta chains were all obtained from the same sample, sequenced in a study of blood T cell repertoires in COVID-19. The data were produced by immunoSEQ multiplex PCR, yet TCRdb's version contains in-frame clones alone and is incomplete. Among 140,000 to 150,000 clones listed, 84% were seen once. Sequenced: peripheral blood. The receptor source for this set is a human donor in a cohort sampled during active COVID-19.

The chain combines TRBV25-1 with TRBJ2-3; no definite D call. The CDR3 covers 14 residues. Trimming pared 0 bases from V and 2 bases from J, leaving 6 bases between. Germline CDR1 is MGHDK and CDR2 is SYGVNS. CDR3 in DNA: TGTGCCAGCAGTGAATATACAGACACAGATACGCAGTATTTT. Its translation: CASSEYTDTDTQYF.

This chain links TRBV18 with TRBJ2-7; D is perhaps TRBD1 (6 bases). The ends were cut back, 1 base at V and 4 bases at J, with 20 bases in the middle. Germline V gene lookup returns CDR1 KGHSH and CDR2 LQKENI. The CDR3 length is 17 residues. CDR3 sequence reads: CASSPRFTGSDPYEQYF. The CDR3 DNA is TGTGCCAGCTCACCACGGTTTACAGGGTCGGATCCATACGAGCAGTACTTC.

This clone was counted only a few times. The chain links TRBV2 to TRBJ1-5; maybe TRBD1 (6 bases). This CDR3 has 14 residues. Germline V gene sequence: CDR1 SNHLY, CDR2 FYNNEI. V gave up 4 bases and J gave up 4 bases, with 11 bases separating them. The CDR3 region has the DNA TGTGCCAGCAGTGCTATCCAGGGGAATCAGCCCCAGCATTTT. Translation gives CASSAIQGNQPQHF.

This clone has only one observation. The gene calls are TRBV28 and TRBJ2-7, with 11 bases aligning to TRBD1. The trim removed 5 bases at V and 2 bases at J, leaving 8 bases unmatched. Germline values: CDR1 MDHEN, CDR2 SYDVKM. This CDR3 has 16 amino acids. Written as DNA, the CDR3 is TGTGCCAGCAGTCAATGGGGGACAGGGGGAACCTACGAGCAGTACTTC. The encoded protein is CASSQWGTGGTYEQYF.

The gene calls are TRBV7-8 and TRBJ1-1, with a possible D match to TRBD1 (5 bases). The germline gives CDR1 SGHVS, CDR2 FQNEAQ. The CDR3 has 14 residues. V lost 4 bases, J lost 5 bases, and 14 bases lay in between. CDR3 DNA sequence: TGTGCCAGCAGCTCATTGTCCGGGGGGACTGAAGCTTTCTTT. Residues: CASSSLSGGTEAFF.

The chain links TRBV6-5 to TRBJ1-3; D is ambiguous. CDR1 and CDR2 (germline): MNHEY, SVGAGI. The V and J ends lost 6 bases and 2 bases respectively, with 14 bases between them. CDR3 length equals 15 residues. Here the CDR3 reads CASRKDGEPGNTIYF. The CDR3, as DNA: TGTGCCAGCAGAAAAGACGGGGAACCTGGAAACACCATATATTTT.

This chain uses TRBV11-2 with TRBJ2-1; TRBD1 might be the D (6 bases). The CDR3 loop spans 13 amino acids. Germline CDR1 and CDR2: SGHAT and FQNNGV. Trimming left V 4 bases short and J 7 bases short, with 11 bases between. The CDR3 loop is CASSSPQGNEQFF. The CDR3 nucleotides are TGTGCCAGCAGCTCGCCACAGGGAAATGAGCAGTTCTTC.

The chain has TRBV6-1 and TRBJ1-3; D may be TRBD1 (5 bases). V gave up 3 bases and J gave up 2 bases, with 17 bases separating them. The germline gives CDR1 MNHNS, CDR2 SASEGT. The CDR3 consists of 17 residues. The CDR3 sequence is CASSDEGGEGTGNTIYF. Here the CDR3 DNA reads TGTGCCAGCAGTGATGAAGGAGGGGAAGGGACTGGAAACACCATATATTTT.

The genes are TRBV2 and TRBJ1-5, with a possible D match to TRBD1 (6 bases). The ends were cut back, 3 bases at V and 3 bases at J, with 9 bases in the middle. Germline V lookup: CDR1 SNHLY, CDR2 FYNNEI. CDR3 length: 14 amino acids. For the CDR3, the DNA is TGTGCCAGCAGTGAGGGGGCCGACAATCAGCCCCAGCATTTT. Translation: CASSEGADNQPQHF.

The CDR3 region is CSGGHGYEKLFF. CDR3 DNA: TGCAGCGGCGGACACGGTTATGAAAAACTGTTTTTT. The genes are TRBV29-1 and TRBJ1-4; D is perhaps TRBD1 (5 bases). V lost 7 bases and J 6 bases, leaving 12 bases between the germline ends. The CDR3 runs 12 residues. The germline gives CDR1 SQVTM, CDR2 ANQGSEA.

This chain uses TRBV30 with TRBJ1-2; unclear D gene. There are 14 residues in the CDR3. Germline CDR1 reads GTSNPN; CDR2 reads SVGIG (reference sequence). V dropped 2 bases and J dropped 0 bases, with 10 bases sitting between them. CDR3 sequence (DNA): TGTGCCTGGAGTCCCATCGGGACTAACTATGGCTACACCTTC. This sequence encodes CAWSPIGTNYGYTF.

This chain connects TRBV7-9 to TRBJ1-2; 8 bases are shared with TRBD1. The CDR3 is made up of 14 amino acids. CDR1 SEHNR and CDR2 FQNEAQ come from the germline V gene (reference sequence). The V gene end was trimmed by 1 base and the J gene end by 6 bases; junction bases not matched to a gene: 4. CDR3 loop: CASSLVTGVDGYTF. Here the CDR3 DNA reads TGTGCCAGCAGCTTAGTGACAGGGGTCGATGGCTACACCTTC.

The gene calls are TRBV2 and TRBJ1-1; D possibly corresponds to TRBD1 (5 bases). Per the germline V gene, CDR1 is SNHLY and CDR2 is FYNNEI. This CDR3 is 14 amino acids long. V lost 3 bases and J lost 4, with 12 bases in between. The CDR3 spells CASSELGEGTEAFF. The CDR3 nucleotides are TGTGCCAGCAGTGAGTTGGGGGAGGGCACTGAAGCTTTCTTT.

This clone came up once. V usage is TRBV5-6 and J usage is TRBJ2-1, with 10 bases lining up with TRBD2. The germline V gene encodes CDR1 SGHDT and CDR2 YYEEEE. This CDR3 has 17 amino acids. V lost 0 bases, J lost 8 bases, and 11 bases stayed unmatched. CDR3 coding DNA: TGTGCCAGCAGCTTGGGTTTAGCGGGGGGCCGGCGAGATGAGCAGTTCTTC. It translates to CASSLGLAGGRRDEQFF.

The chain carries TRBV30 and TRBJ1-5, with D unresolved. The CDR3 has 14 amino acids. The V end was cut by 5 bases, the J end by 4 bases, with 15 bases between. CDR1 and CDR2 from the germline V gene are GTSNPN and SVGIG (reference sequence). The CDR3 DNA sequence: TGTGCCTGGTCTAAAGACGGGTTGAATCAGCCCCAGCATTTT. Its translation: CAWSKDGLNQPQHF.

The V gene is TRBV2, the J gene TRBJ2-7; the D gene is possibly TRBD1 (6 bases). The CDR3 is made up of 14 amino acids. Germline V gene sequence: CDR1 SNHLY, CDR2 FYNNEI. Trimming removed 6 bases from V and 0 bases from J, with 12 bases in between. The chain's CDR3 is CASRQGQVSYEQYV. DNA of the CDR3: TGTGCCAGCAGACAGGGACAAGTCTCCTACGAGCAGTACGTC.

The V and J genes are TRBV15 and TRBJ1-5, with TRBD1 identical over 8 bases. Per germline, CDR1 LNHNV and CDR2 YYDKDF (reference sequence). CDR3 size: 17 residues. J gave up 3 bases and V 0 bases, and 7 bases lay outside the gene matches. CDR3 amino acids: CATSRDHPGGFNQPQHF. CDR3 in DNA: TGTGCCACCAGCAGAGATCATCCAGGGGGCTTCAATCAGCCCCAGCATTTT.